Detailed here is one T cell receptor (beta chain). The sample comes from a study of technical replicates of blood from several donors. Measured with immunoSEQ multiplex PCR; TCRdb has only the in-frame clones, and not every one. The sample lists just over 15,000 clones, roughly 83% occurring once. J gave up 6 bases and V 8 bases, and 3 bases lay outside the gene matches. The CDR3 contains 13 residues. Looked up from germline, CDR1 is ENHRY and CDR2 is SYGVKD. The sample was PBMCs. This receptor was obtained from a human donor in good health. The rearrangement links TRBV10-3 to TRBJ1-4; TRBD1 agrees at 10 bases. The CDR3 sequence is CAIGGTGDEKLFF. The CDR3 DNA is TGTGCCATCGGCGGGACAGGGGATGAAAAACTGTTTTTT.